A single count supports the clone carrying this T cell receptor beta chain. The data originate from a study of cytomegalovirus exposure and HLA in healthy donors. The PCR was carried out with 60 Vbeta primers and 13 Jbeta primers. Generated by immunoSEQ multiplex PCR, the TCRdb table keeps only in-frame clones and is missing some. The sample consists of over 150,000 clones, roughly 80% of them appearing once. The CDR3 extends over 14 amino acids. V shed 2 bases and J 4 bases; nucleotides not matched to a gene: 4. The germline V gene has CDR1 MNHEY and CDR2 SVGAGI. The sequencing sample was made of PBMCs. The sequence was collected from a girl aged 5-17 years in good health and CMV-seropositive. The genes are TRBV6-5 and TRBJ1-1; 7 bases match TRBD1. CDR3 protein: CASSYRAGGTEAFF. CDR3 nucleotide sequence: TGTGCCAGCAGTTACAGGGCAGGGGGCACTGAAGCTTTCTTT.